This is a list of T cell receptor beta chains from one sample in a study of blood T cell repertoires in COVID-19. The method was immunoSEQ multiplex PCR; TCRdb's version includes in-frame clones alone and lacks a portion of them. The profile shows under 200,000 clones, around 88% of them singletons. The sequencing input was PBMCs or T cells enriched from blood (not recorded which). The source is a man aged 40-49 years with acute COVID-19. Each CDR3 is given with its conserved first and last residue. D genes are given only for firm matches. The size field is filled for only some rows; it gives once, few, many or a size class.

d_gene: -; abundance: -; j_gene: TRBJ2-7; v_gene: TRBV6-2/TRBV6-3; CDR3aa: CASSRPAVSYEQYF; CDR3nt: TGTGCCAGCAGCCGGCCCGCCGTATCCTACGAGCAGTACTTC
d_gene: TRBD1; abundance: -; j_gene: TRBJ1-2; v_gene: TRBV10-3; CDR3aa: CAIRGQFYGYTF; CDR3nt: TGTGCCATCCGGGGACAGTTCTATGGCTACACCTTC
d_gene: -; abundance: -; j_gene: TRBJ1-1; v_gene: TRBV6-2/TRBV6-3; CDR3aa: CASSLVPRSYTEAFF; CDR3nt: TGTGCCAGCAGTTTGGTCCCGAGAAGTTACACTGAAGCTTTCTTT
d_gene: TRBD2; abundance: -; j_gene: TRBJ2-2; v_gene: TRBV9; CDR3aa: CASSRTSGSRVGELFF; CDR3nt: TGTGCCAGCAGCCGGACTAGCGGGAGTCGGGTCGGGGAGCTGTTTTTT
d_gene: TRBD2; abundance: -; j_gene: TRBJ2-1; v_gene: TRBV6-4; CDR3aa: CASSPRGASGSWGHNEQFF; CDR3nt: TGTGCCAGCAGCCCAAGGGGGGCTAGCGGGTCCTGGGGCCACAATGAGCAGTTCTTC
d_gene: TRBD2; abundance: -; j_gene: TRBJ2-1; v_gene: TRBV27; CDR3aa: CASSPTSAGGVNEQFF; CDR3nt: TGTGCCAGCAGTCCCACCTCCGCGGGAGGGGTAAATGAGCAGTTCTTC
d_gene: -; abundance: -; j_gene: TRBJ2-1; v_gene: TRBV19; CDR3aa: CASSLGLGEQFF; CDR3nt: TGTGCCAGTAGTCTTGGGCTCGGTGAGCAGTTCTTC
d_gene: TRBD1; abundance: -; j_gene: TRBJ1-5; v_gene: TRBV10-3; CDR3aa: CAISGFGQGGQPQHF; CDR3nt: TGTGCCATCAGTGGTTTTGGACAGGGAGGCCAGCCCCAGCATTTT
d_gene: -; abundance: -; j_gene: TRBJ2-3; v_gene: TRBV18; CDR3aa: CASSPLISRRADTQYF; CDR3nt: TGTGCCAGCTCACCACTTATATCCAGGAGGGCGGATACGCAGTATTTT
d_gene: -; abundance: -; j_gene: TRBJ2-1; v_gene: TRBV2; CDR3aa: CASSHETGSYNEQFF; CDR3nt: TGTGCCAGCAGCCATGAGACAGGATCCTACAATGAGCAGTTCTTC
d_gene: TRBD1; abundance: -; j_gene: TRBJ2-1; v_gene: TRBV15; CDR3aa: CATSRDRQGSNEQFF; CDR3nt: TGTGCCACCAGCAGGGATAGACAGGGAAGCAATGAGCAGTTCTTC
d_gene: TRBD1; abundance: -; j_gene: TRBJ1-1; v_gene: TRBV28; CDR3aa: CASTNRQGPTFF; CDR3nt: TGTGCCAGCACCAACAGACAGGGGCCAACTTTCTTT
d_gene: TRBD1; abundance: once; j_gene: TRBJ2-1; v_gene: TRBV2; CDR3aa: CASRGTGGNEQFF; CDR3nt: TGTGCCAGCAGGGGGACAGGGGGCAATGAGCAGTTCTTC
d_gene: TRBD2; abundance: -; j_gene: TRBJ2-7; v_gene: TRBV9; CDR3aa: CASSVKPGGSREQYF; CDR3nt: TGTGCCAGCAGCGTAAAACCGGGCGGGAGTCGGGAGCAGTACTTC
d_gene: -; abundance: few; j_gene: TRBJ2-7; v_gene: TRBV2; CDR3aa: CASSALLYEQYF; CDR3nt: TGTGCCAGCAGTGCCCTCCTCTACGAGCAGTACTTC
d_gene: TRBD1; abundance: few; j_gene: TRBJ2-7; v_gene: TRBV9; CDR3aa: CASSVRDRAEQYF; CDR3nt: TGTGCCAGCAGCGTACGGGACAGGGCCGAGCAGTACTTC
d_gene: TRBD1; abundance: once; j_gene: TRBJ2-2; v_gene: TRBV5-1; CDR3aa: CASSPPGQGIPGELFF; CDR3nt: TGCGCCAGCAGCCCCCCGGGACAGGGGATCCCCGGGGAGCTGTTTTTT
d_gene: TRBD2; abundance: -; j_gene: TRBJ2-7; v_gene: TRBV5-4; CDR3aa: CASSLETSGRNPYEQYF; CDR3nt: TGTGCCAGCAGCTTGGAGACTAGCGGGCGGAATCCCTACGAGCAGTACTTC
d_gene: TRBD2; abundance: -; j_gene: TRBJ2-7; v_gene: TRBV6-5; CDR3aa: CASSPGLAVTYEQYF; CDR3nt: TGTGCCAGCAGTCCGGGACTAGCGGTTACCTACGAGCAGTACTTC
d_gene: -; abundance: -; j_gene: TRBJ1-6; v_gene: TRBV19; CDR3aa: CASQPNGGGTSPLHF; CDR3nt: TGTGCCAGCCAACCCAACGGGGGGGGCACTTCACCCCTCCACTTT
d_gene: -; abundance: once; j_gene: TRBJ1-4; v_gene: TRBV27; CDR3aa: CASSWASGEKLFF; CDR3nt: TGTGCCAGCAGTTGGGCCAGTGGTGAAAAACTGTTTTTT
d_gene: TRBD1; abundance: -; j_gene: TRBJ2-7; v_gene: TRBV27; CDR3aa: CASSQGQGYEQYF; CDR3nt: TGTGCCAGCAGTCAGGGACAGGGCTACGAGCAGTACTTC
d_gene: -; abundance: -; j_gene: TRBJ1-6; v_gene: TRBV19; CDR3aa: CASRPRGNTPLHF; CDR3nt: TGTGCCAGTAGACCTCGAGGGAACACACCCCTCCACTTT
d_gene: -; abundance: -; j_gene: TRBJ2-2; v_gene: TRBV19; CDR3aa: CASRTAGAGTGELFF; CDR3nt: TGTGCCAGTAGGACGGCAGGGGCAGGGACCGGGGAGCTGTTTTTT